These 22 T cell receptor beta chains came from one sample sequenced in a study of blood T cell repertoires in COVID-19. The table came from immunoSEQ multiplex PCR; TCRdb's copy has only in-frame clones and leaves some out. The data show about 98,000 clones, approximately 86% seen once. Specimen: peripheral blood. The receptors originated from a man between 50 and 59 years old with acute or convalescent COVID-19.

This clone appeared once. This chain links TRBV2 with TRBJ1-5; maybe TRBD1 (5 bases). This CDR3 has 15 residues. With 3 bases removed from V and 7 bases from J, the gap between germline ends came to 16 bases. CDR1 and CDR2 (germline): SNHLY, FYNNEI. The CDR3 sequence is CASSDRAGSWQPQHF. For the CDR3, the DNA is TGTGCCAGCAGTGATCGGGCAGGGTCGTGGCAGCCCCAGCATTTT.

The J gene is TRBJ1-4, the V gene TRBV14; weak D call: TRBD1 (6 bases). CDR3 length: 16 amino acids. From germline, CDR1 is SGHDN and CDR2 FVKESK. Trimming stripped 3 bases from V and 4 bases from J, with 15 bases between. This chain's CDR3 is CASSQVQGNGNEKLFF. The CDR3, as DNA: TGTGCCAGCAGCCAGGTCCAGGGGAACGGTAATGAAAAACTGTTTTTT.

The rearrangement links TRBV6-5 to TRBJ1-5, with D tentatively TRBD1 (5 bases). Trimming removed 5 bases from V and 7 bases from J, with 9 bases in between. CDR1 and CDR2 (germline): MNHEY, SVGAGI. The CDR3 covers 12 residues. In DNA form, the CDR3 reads TGTGCCAGCAGTAACCGGGGGCAGCCCCAGCATTTT. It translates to CASSNRGQPQHF.

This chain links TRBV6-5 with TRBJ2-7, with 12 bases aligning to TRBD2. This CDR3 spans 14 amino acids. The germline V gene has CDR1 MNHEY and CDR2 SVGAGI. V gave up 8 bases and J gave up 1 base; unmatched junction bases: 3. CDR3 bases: TGTGCCAGCGAACTAGCGGGAGGTTCCTACGAGCAGTACTTC. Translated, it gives CASELAGGSYEQYF.

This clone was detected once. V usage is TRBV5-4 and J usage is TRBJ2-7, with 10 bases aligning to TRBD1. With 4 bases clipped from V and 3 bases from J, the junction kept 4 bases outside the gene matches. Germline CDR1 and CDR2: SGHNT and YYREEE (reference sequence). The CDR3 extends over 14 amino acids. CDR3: CASSRGQGFYEQYF. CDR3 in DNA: TGTGCCAGCAGCCGGGGACAGGGGTTCTACGAGCAGTACTTC.

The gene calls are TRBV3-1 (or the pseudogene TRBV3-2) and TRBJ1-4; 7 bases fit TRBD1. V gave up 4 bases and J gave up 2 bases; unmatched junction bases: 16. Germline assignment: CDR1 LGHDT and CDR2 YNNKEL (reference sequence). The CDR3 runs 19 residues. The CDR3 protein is CASSPPLRGTGRTNEKLFF. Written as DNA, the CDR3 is TGTGCCAGCAGCCCACCCCTCAGGGGGACTGGGCGCACTAATGAAAAACTGTTTTTT.

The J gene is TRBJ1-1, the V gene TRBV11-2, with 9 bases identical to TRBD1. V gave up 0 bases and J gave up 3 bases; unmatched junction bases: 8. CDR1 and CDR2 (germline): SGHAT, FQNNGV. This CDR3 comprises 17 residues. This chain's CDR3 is CASSLDLGQGMDTEAFF. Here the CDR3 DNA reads TGTGCCAGCAGCTTAGATCTCGGACAGGGGATGGACACTGAAGCTTTCTTT.

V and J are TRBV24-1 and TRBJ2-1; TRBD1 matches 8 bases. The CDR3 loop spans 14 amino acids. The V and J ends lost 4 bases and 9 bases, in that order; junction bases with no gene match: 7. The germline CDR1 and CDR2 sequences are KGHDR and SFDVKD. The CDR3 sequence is CATSEVSGGLEQFF. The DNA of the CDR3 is TGTGCCACCAGTGAAGTATCAGGGGGCCTTGAGCAGTTCTTC.

The CDR3 region has the DNA TGTGCCAGTAGTAACCGGGGGACTAGCGGGGACACCCCCTGGGCTGAGCAGTTCTTC. Translating it yields CASSNRGTSGDTPWAEQFF. The chain uses TRBV19 and TRBJ2-1, with 13 bases aligning to TRBD2. CDR1 is LNHDA and CDR2 is SQIVND in the germline V gene (reference sequence). The CDR3 runs 19 residues. V trimming: 4 bases; J trimming: 9 bases; junction bases outside the gene matches: 18.

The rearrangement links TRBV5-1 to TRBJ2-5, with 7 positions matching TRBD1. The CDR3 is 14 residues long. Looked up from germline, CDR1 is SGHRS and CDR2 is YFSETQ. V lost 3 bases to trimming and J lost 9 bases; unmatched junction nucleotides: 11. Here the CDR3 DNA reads TGCGCCAGCAGCTCGGACAGGAGTTGGTCGGCCCAGTACTTC. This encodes CASSSDRSWSAQYF.

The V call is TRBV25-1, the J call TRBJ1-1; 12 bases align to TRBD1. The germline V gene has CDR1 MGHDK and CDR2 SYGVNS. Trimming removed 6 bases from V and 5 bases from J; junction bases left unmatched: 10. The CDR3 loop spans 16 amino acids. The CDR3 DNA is TGTGCCAGCAGGATAGGGACAGGGGGCGGCGGGACTGAAGCTTTCTTT. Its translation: CASRIGTGGGGTEAFF.

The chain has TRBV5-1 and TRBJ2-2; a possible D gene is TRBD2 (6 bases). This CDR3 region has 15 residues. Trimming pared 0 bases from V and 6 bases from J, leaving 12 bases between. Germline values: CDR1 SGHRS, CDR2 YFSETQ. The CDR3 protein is CASSLGSGNAGELFF. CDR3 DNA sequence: TGCGCCAGCAGCTTGGGTAGCGGTAACGCCGGGGAGCTGTTTTTT. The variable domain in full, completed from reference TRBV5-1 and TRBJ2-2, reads KAGVTQTPRYLIKTRGQQVTLSCSPISGHRSVSWYQQTPGQGLQFLFEYFSETQRNKGNFPGRFSGRQFSNSRSEMNVSTLELGDSALYLCASSLGSGNAGELFFGEGSRLTVL.

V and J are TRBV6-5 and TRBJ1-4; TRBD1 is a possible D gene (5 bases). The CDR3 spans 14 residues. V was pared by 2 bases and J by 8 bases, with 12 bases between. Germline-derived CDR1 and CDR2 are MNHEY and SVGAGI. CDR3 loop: CASSYSLSGEKLFF. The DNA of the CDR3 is TGTGCCAGCAGTTACAGCCTTTCAGGGGAAAAACTGTTTTTT.

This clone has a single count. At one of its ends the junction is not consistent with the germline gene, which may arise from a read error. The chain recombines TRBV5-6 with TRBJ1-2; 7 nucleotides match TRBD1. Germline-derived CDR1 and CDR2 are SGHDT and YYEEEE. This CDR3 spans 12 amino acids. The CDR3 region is CASRSRQGPAAF. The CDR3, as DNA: TGTGCCAGCAGGTCTCGACAGGGACCGGCGGCCTTC.

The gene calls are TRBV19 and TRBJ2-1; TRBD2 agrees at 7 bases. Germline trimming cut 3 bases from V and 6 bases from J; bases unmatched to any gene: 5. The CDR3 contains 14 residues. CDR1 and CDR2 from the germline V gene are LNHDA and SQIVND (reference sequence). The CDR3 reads CASSMGGNINEQFF. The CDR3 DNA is TGTGCCAGTAGTATGGGGGGGAACATCAATGAGCAGTTCTTC. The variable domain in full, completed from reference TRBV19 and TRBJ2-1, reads DGGITQSPKYLFRKEGQNVTLSCEQNLNHDAMYWYRQDPGQGLRLIYYSQIVNDFQKGDIAEGYSVSREKKESFPLTVTSAQKNPTAFYLCASSMGGNINEQFFGPGTRLTVL.

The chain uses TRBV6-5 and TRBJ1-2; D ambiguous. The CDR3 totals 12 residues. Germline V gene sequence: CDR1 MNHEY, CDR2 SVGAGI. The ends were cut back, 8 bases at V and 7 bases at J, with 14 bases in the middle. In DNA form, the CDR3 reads TGTGCCAGCGCATGGATCTCAGGTGGCTACACCTTC. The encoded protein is CASAWISGGYTF.

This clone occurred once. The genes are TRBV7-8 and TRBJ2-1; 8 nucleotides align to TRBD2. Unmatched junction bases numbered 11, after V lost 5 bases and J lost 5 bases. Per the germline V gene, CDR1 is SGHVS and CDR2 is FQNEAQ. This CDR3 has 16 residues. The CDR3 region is CASSHYASGSHNEQFF. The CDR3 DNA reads TGTGCCAGCAGCCATTATGCCAGCGGGAGCCACAATGAGCAGTTCTTC. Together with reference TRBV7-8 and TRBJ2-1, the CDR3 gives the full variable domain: GAGVSQSPRYKVAKRGQDVALRCDPISGHVSLFWYQQALGQGPEFLTYFQNEAQLDKSGLPSDRFFAERPEGSVSTLKIQRTQQEDSAVYLCASSHYASGSHNEQFFGPGTRLTVL.

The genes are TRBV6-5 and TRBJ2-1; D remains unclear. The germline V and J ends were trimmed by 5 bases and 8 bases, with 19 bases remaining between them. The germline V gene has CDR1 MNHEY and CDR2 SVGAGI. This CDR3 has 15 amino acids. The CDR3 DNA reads TGTGCCAGCAGTCTTCCGTCCCCCCGCTCGGATGAGCAGTTCTTC. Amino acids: CASSLPSPRSDEQFF.

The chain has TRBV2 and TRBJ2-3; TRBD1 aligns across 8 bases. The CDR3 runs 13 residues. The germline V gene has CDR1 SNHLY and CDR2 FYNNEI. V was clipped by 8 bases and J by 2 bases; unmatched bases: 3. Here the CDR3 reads CASRQGTTDTQYF. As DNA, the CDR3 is TGTGCCAGCCGACAGGGGACCACAGATACGCAGTATTTT.

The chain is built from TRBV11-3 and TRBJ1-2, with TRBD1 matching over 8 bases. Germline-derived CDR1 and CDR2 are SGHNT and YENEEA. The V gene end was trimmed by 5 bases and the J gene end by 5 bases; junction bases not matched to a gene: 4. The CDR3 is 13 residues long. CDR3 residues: CASSLTGGYGYTF. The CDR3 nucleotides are TGTGCCAGCAGCCTCACAGGGGGTTATGGCTACACCTTC. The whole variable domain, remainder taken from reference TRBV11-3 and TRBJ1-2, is EAGVVQSPRYKIIEKKQPVAFWCNPISGHNTLYWYLQNLGQGPELLIRYENEEAVDDSQLPKDRFSAERLKGVDSTLKIQPAELGDSAVYLCASSLTGGYGYTFGSGTRLTVV.

CDR3 bases: TGTGCCAGCAGCTATGTCGGACTAGCGGGAGCGCCGGCTAGCACAGATACGCAGTATTTT. Translation gives CASSYVGLAGAPASTDTQYF. The chain is built from TRBV27 and TRBJ2-3, with 13 bases that match TRBD2. Per the germline V gene, CDR1 is MNHEY and CDR2 is SMNVEV (reference sequence). V trimming: 6 bases; J trimming: 0 bases; junction bases outside the gene matches: 15. CDR3 length: 20 residues.

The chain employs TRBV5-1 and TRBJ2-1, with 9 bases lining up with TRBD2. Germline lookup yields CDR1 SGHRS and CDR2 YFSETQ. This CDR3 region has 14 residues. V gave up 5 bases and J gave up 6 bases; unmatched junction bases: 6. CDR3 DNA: TGCGCCAGCAGTCCTACTAGCGGGCCCAATGAGCAGTTCTTC. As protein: CASSPTSGPNEQFF.